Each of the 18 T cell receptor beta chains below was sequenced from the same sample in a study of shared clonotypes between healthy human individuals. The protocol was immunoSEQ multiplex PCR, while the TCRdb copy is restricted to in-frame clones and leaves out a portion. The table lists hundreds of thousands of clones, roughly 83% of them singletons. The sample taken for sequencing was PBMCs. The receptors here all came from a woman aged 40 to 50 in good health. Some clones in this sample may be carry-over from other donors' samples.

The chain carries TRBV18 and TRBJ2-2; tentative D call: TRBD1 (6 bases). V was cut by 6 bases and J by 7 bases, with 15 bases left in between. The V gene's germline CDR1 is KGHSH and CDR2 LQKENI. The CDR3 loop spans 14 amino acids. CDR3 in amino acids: CASSPEQGHGELFF. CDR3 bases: TGTGCCAGCTCGCCAGAACAGGGCCACGGGGAGCTGTTTTTT.

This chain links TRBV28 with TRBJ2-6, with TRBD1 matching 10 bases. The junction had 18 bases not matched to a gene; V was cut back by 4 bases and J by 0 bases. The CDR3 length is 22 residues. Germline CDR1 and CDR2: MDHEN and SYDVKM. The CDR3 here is CASSSPHGDRGRTISGANVLTF. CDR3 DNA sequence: TGTGCCAGCAGTTCTCCCCACGGGGACAGGGGTCGTACGATCTCTGGGGCCAACGTCCTGACTTTC.

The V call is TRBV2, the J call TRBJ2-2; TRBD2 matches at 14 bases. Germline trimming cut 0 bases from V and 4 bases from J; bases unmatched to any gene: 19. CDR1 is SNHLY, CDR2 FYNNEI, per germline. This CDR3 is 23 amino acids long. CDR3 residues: CASSEATSGTAGTSGRSTGELFF. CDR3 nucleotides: TGTGCCAGCAGTGAAGCCACTTCCGGGACAGCCGGGACTAGCGGGAGAAGCACCGGGGAGCTGTTTTTT.

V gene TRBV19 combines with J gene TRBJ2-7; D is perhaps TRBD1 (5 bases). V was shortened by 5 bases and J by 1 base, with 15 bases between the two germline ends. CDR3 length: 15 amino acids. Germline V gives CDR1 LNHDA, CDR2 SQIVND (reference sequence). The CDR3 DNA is TGTGCCAGTAGTCCCCAGGGCCCCGGGTCCTACGAGCAGTACTTC. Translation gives CASSPQGPGSYEQYF.

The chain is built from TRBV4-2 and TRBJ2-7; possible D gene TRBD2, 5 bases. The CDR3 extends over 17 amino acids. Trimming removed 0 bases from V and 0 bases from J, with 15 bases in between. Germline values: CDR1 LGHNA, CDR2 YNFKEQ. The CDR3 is CASSQDNLPTSSYEQYF. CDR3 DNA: TGTGCCAGCAGCCAAGATAATCTTCCTACTAGCTCCTACGAGCAGTACTTC.

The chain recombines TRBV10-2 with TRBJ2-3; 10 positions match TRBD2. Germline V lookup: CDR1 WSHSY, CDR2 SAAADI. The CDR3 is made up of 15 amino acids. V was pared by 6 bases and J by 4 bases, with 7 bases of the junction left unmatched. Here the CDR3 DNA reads TGCGCCAGCAGGCTTGGGCTAGCGGGAGCAGATACGCAGTATTTT. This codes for CASRLGLAGADTQYF.

The CDR3 loop reads CASSLDLEQGWTQYF. For the CDR3, the DNA is TGTGCCAGCAGCTTAGATCTCGAACAGGGGTGGACCCAGTACTTC. The chain couples TRBV11-2 to TRBJ2-5; TRBD1 matches at 7 bases. The CDR3 is 15 amino acids. CDR1 and CDR2 from the germline V gene are SGHAT and FQNNGV. The trim removed 0 bases at V and 7 bases at J, leaving 8 bases unmatched.

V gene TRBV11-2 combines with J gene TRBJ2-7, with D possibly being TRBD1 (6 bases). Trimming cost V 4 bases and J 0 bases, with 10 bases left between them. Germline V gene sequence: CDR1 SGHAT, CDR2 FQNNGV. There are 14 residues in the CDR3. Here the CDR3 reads CASSSDRFSYEQYF. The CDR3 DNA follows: TGTGCCAGCAGCTCCGACAGGTTCTCCTACGAGCAGTACTTC.

The CDR3 region is CASSPEGGFFSYEQYF. DNA for the CDR3: TGCGCCAGCAGCCCCGAGGGCGGCTTCTTTTCCTACGAGCAGTACTTC. The chain combines TRBV5-1 with TRBJ2-7, with D possibly being TRBD2 (5 bases). The V gene's germline CDR1 is SGHRS and CDR2 YFSETQ. CDR3 length equals 16 residues. V was cut by 4 bases and J by 1 base, with 18 bases left in between.

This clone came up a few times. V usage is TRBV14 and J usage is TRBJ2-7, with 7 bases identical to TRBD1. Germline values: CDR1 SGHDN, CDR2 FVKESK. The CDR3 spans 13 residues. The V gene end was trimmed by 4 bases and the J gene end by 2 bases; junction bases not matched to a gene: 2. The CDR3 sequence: CASSRDRPYEQYF. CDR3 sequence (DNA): TGTGCCAGCAGCCGGGACAGACCCTACGAGCAGTACTTC.

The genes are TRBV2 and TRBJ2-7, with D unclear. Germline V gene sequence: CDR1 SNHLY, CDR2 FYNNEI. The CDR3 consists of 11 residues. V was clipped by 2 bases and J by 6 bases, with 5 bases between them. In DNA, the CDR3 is TGTGCCAGCAGTGAATACCGCGAGCAGTACTTC. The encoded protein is CASSEYREQYF.

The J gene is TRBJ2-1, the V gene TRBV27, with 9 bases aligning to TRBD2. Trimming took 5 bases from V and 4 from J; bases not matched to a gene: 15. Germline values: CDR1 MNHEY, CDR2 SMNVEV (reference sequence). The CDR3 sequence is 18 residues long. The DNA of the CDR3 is TGTGCCAGCAGTGATACTAACGCGGGAGGGAAGGCGTACAATGAGCAGTTCTTC. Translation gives CASSDTNAGGKAYNEQFF.

CDR3: CASSRIPGRSMNTEAFF. DNA of the CDR3: TGTGCCAGCAGCCGTATTCCGGGACGTAGTATGAACACTGAAGCTTTCTTT. The rearrangement uses TRBV28 and TRBJ1-1, with D possibly TRBD1 on 5 matching bases. This CDR3 region has 17 residues. Trimming took off 6 bases at V and 0 bases at J, with 20 bases between the two ends. Germline-derived CDR1 and CDR2 are MDHEN and SYDVKM.

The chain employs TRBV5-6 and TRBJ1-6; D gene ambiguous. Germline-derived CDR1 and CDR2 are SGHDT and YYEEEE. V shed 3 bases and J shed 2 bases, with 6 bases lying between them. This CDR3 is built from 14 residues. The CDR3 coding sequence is TGTGCCAGCAGCTCCCCCACCTATAATTCACCCCTCCACTTT. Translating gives CASSSPTYNSPLHF.

The CDR3 spells CASSPRSDGTYEQYF. CDR3 nucleotides: TGTGCCAGCTCACCACGGTCGGACGGAACCTACGAGCAGTACTTC. The chain carries TRBV18 and TRBJ2-7; no clear D gene. The germline V gene encodes CDR1 KGHSH and CDR2 LQKENI. V was clipped by 1 base and J by 2 bases, with 12 bases between them. CDR3 size: 15 residues.

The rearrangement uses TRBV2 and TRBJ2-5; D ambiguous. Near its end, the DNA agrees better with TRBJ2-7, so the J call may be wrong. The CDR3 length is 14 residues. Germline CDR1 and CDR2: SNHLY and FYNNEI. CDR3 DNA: TGTGCCAGCAGTGGGCAGTCCAGCTCCTACGAGCAGTACTTC. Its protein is CASSGQSSSYEQYF.

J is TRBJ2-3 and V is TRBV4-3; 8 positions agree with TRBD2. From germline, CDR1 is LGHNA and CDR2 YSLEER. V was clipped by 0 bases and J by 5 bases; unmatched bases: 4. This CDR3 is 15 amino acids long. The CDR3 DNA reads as TGCGCCAGCAGCCAAGATTCGGGGGGGGAAGATACGCAGTATTTT. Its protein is CASSQDSGGEDTQYF.

The CDR3 nucleotides read TGTGCCACCAGCAGAGATTTGTCCCAGAACACTGAAGCTTTCTTT. This translates into CATSRDLSQNTEAFF. The chain uses TRBV15 and TRBJ1-1; D gene unclear. Trimming removed 0 bases at V and 1 base at J, with 9 bases between. Germline CDR1 reads LNHNV; CDR2 reads YYDKDF (reference sequence). The CDR3 totals 15 residues. The whole variable domain, remainder taken from reference TRBV15 and TRBJ1-1, is DAMVIQNPRYQVTQFGKPVTLSCSQTLNHNVMYWYQQKSSQAPKLLFHYYDKDFNNEADTPDNFQSRRPNTSFCFLDIRSPGLGDTAMYLCATSRDLSQNTEAFFGQGTRLTVV.